This TCR beta chain came from a study of shared clonotypes between healthy human individuals. Whole-study findings and limits: Measured sharing among donors was expected to vary with sequencing depth.

Comment on this clone: Its antigen remains unknown.

Trimming removed 3 bases from V and 5 bases from J, with 5 bases in between. Germline V gene lookup returns CDR1 MNHNS and CDR2 SASEGT. This CDR3 is built from 11 residues. In the original workflow: Filtering of immunoSEQ junctional sequences could not match full-length read filtering. Assay: immunoSEQ multiplex PCR; the TCRdb copy retains only in-frame clones and omits some. The D gene and trimming were derived from the DNA, and the V and J assignments and clone size from that table. This table holds about 680,000 clones, 92% found once. Naive CD8 populations comprised CD45RO-negative cells positively selected for CCR7, excluding terminally differentiated effector memory CD45RA+ cells.

The chain carries TRBV6-1 and TRBJ2-7, with no clear D. The source of this sequence is a man younger than 45 in good health. The sequenced sample was naive CD8+ T cells sorted from blood. CDR3 sequence reads: CASSDSHEQYF. In DNA, the CDR3 is TGTGCCAGCAGTGATTCGCACGAGCAGTACTTC.